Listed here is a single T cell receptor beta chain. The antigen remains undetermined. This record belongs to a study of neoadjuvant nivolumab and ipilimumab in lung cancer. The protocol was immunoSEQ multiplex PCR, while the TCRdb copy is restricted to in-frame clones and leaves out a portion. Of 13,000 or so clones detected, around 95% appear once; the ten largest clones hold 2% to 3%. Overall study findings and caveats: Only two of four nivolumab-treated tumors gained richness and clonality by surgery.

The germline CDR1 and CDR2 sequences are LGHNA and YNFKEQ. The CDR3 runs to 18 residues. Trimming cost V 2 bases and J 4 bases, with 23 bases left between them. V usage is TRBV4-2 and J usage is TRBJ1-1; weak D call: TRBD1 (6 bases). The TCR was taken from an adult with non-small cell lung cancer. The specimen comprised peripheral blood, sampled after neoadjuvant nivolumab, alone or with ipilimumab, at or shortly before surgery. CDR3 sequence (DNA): TGTGCCAGCAGCCAACAAAGCGTCCAGGGGACGTTGAGCACTGAAGCTTTCTTT. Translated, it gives CASSQQSVQGTLSTEAFF.